The 4 T cell receptor beta chains given below trace back to one sample, sequenced in a study of blood T cells in healthy people across ages. A second PCR of 7 to 11 cycles used a sample-barcoded 5' primer and a J-beta primer mix. Using its own MiXCR run on the 5' RACE reads, TCRdb lists one record per CDR3 protein. Among roughly 570,000 distinct CDR3 sequences listed, approximately 27% were seen once. The sample taken for sequencing was blood. These receptors originate from a woman in her 70s in good health.

About this clonotype itself: A much larger clone sits a single nucleotide away, making a read error possible. The chain employs TRBV7-9 and TRBJ2-1; possibly TRBD1 or TRBD2 for D (5 bases each). The J call is uncertain, as TRBJ2-7 better fits the DNA end. The CDR3 extends over 13 amino acids. The germline gives CDR1 SEHNR, CDR2 FQNEAQ (reference sequence). The CDR3 here is CASSLLGAYEQYF. The CDR3 coding sequence is TGTGCCAGCAGCTTACTGGGGGCCTACGAGCAGTACTTC.

Many counts were recorded for this clonotype. The V gene is TRBV11-2, the J gene TRBJ2-4, with unresolved D. V lost 2 bases, J lost 7 bases, and 3 bases lay in between. Per germline, CDR1 SGHAT and CDR2 FQNNGV. This CDR3 comprises 11 residues. The CDR3: CASSLFNIQYF. Written as DNA, the CDR3 is TGTGCCAGCAGCTTATTTAACATTCAGTACTTC. The full variable domain, in which reference TRBV11-2 and TRBJ2-4 provide the parts outside the CDR3, is EAGVAQSPRYKIIEKRQSVAFWCNPISGHATLYWYQQILGQGPKLLIQFQNNGVVDDSQLPKDRFSAERLKGVDSTLKIQPAKLEDSAVYLCASSLFNIQYFGAGTRLSVL.

As for this clonotype: One end of the junction is discordant with germline, which a read error may explain. This chain uses TRBV19 with TRBJ1-5; 7 nucleotides match TRBD1. The germline V gene encodes CDR1 LNHDA and CDR2 SQIVND (reference sequence). The length of the CDR3 is 19 residues. The CDR3 loop is CTSSIDELGDSTVNQPQHF. The CDR3 DNA reads as TGTACCAGTAGTATAGATGAATTAGGGGACAGTACTGTTAATCAGCCCCAGCATTTT.

V is TRBV4-3 and J is TRBJ1-5; D unresolved. Deletions cut 5 bases from V and 3 bases from J, with 14 bases between. There are 15 residues in the CDR3. Germline CDR1 LGHNA, CDR2 YSLEER. The CDR3 DNA sequence: TGCGCCAGCAGCTCCCGGCGAGAGGACAATCAGCCCCAGCATTTT. Translation: CASSSRREDNQPQHF.